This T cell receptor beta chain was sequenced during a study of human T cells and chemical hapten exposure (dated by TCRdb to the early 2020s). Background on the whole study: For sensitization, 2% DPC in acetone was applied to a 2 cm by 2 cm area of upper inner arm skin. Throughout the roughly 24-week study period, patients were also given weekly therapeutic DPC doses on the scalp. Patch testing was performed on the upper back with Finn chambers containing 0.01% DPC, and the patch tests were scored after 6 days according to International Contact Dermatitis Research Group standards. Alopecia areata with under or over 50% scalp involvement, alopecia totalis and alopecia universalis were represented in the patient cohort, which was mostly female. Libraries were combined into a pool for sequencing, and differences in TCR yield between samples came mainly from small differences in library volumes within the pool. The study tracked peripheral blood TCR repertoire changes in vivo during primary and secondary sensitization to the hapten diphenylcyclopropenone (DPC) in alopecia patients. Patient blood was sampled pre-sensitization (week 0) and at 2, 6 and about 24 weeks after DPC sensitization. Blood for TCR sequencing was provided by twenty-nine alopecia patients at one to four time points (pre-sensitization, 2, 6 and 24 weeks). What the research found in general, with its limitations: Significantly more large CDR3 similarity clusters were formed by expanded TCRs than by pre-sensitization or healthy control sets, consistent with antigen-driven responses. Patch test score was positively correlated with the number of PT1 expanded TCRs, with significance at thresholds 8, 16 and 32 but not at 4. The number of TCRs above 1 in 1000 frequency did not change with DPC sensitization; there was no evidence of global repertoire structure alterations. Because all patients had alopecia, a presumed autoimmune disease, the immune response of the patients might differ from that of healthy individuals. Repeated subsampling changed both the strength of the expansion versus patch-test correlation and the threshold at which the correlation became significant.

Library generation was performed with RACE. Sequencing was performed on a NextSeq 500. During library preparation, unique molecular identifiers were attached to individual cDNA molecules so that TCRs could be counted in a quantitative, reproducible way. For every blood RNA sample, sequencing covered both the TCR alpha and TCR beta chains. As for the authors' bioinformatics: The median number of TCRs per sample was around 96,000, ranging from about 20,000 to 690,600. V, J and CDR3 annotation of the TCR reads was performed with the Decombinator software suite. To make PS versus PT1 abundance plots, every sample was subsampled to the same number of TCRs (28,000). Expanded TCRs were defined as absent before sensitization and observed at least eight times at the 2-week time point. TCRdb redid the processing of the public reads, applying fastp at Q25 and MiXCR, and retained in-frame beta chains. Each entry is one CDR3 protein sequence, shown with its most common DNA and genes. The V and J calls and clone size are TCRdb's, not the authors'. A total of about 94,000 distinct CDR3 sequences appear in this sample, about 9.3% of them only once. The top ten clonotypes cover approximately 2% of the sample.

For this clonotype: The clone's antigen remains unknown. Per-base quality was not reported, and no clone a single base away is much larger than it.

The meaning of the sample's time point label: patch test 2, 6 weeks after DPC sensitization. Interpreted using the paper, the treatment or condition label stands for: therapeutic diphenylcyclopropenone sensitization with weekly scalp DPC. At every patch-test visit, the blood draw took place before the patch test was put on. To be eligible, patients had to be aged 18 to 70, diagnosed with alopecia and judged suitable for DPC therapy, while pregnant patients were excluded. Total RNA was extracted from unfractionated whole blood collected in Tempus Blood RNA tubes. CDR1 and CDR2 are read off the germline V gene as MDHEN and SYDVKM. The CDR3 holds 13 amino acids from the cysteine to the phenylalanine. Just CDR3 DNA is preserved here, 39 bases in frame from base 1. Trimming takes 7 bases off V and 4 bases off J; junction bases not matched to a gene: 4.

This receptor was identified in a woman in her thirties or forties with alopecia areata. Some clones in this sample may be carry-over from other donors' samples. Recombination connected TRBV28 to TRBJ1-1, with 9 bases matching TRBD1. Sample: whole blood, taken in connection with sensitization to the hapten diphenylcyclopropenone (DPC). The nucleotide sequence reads TGTGCCAGCATGACAGGGGGATTCACTGAAGCTTTCTTT. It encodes CASMTGGFTEAFF.